The source of this T cell receptor (beta chain) is a study of CD8+ T cells in alopecia areata. Study context: Treatment with tofacitinib (6 to 18 months) was followed by 6 months off drug.

General study findings and limits: Scalp samples also yield sequences of resident alphabeta T cells from normal skin.

This clone was counted between two and nine times. The antigen remains unidentified. Treatment here: oral pan-JAK inhibitor, 5-10 mg twice daily. As the sequencing template, cDNA was produced by extracting RNA and reverse transcribing it. Sequencing used immunoSEQ multiplex PCR; TCRdb keeps in-frame clones, though not all of them. This sample has 150,000 to 200,000 clones, with 50% to 60% found just once. Specimen: CD4+ T cells sorted from blood, collected at week 4, from a patient treated with tofacitinib. The sequence was collected from a human donor with alopecia areata.

Written as DNA, the CDR3 is TGTGCCAGCAGCTTGGATCTTACAGGGAAAAACATTCAGTACTTC. Translated: CASSLDLTGKNIQYF. The rearrangement links TRBV5-4 to TRBJ2-4; D may be TRBD1 (6 bases). CDR3 size: 15 residues. Germline CDR1 is SGHNT and CDR2 is YYREEE (reference sequence). The germline V and J ends were trimmed by 0 bases and 4 bases, with 11 bases remaining between them.